At least ten counts were recorded for the clone carrying this T cell receptor beta chain. Its antigen is still unknown. The sample originates from a study of regulatory T cells in long-lasting Graves disease. As to time point: newly diagnosed GD, antithyroid drugs for less than 3 months. The TCR library was made from RNA extracted from PBMCs. Deletions cut 6 bases from V and 9 bases from J, with 14 bases between. This CDR3 has 12 residues. Notes on the study in general: Persistent cases favored TRBV28, TRBJ1-2 and TRBJ2-5.

Researchers made TCR beta libraries by using iRepertoire HTBI primers and running Arm-PCR on CDR3 regions. Via MiXCR, TCRdb re-called the multiplex PCR reads, giving one row per CDR3 protein. The profile shows hundreds of thousands of distinct CDR3 sequences, 16% of them singletons. The data were also submitted as part of a second study, on T cells in Graves' hyperthyroidism and ophthalmopathy. Per that paper: Stable hyperthyroidism: no ophthalmopathy progression over 18 months of follow-up.

Here the sequenced sample was peripheral blood mononuclear cells (PBMCs), taken at new diagnosis, from a patient treated with antithyroid drugs. The receptor comes from a woman aged 25 to 45 with Graves disease. The chain combines TRBV12-3 or TRBV12-4 with TRBJ2-5; no clear D gene. The CDR3 loop is CASSALPEPQYF. The CDR3 DNA is TGTGCCAGCAGCGCACTCCCGGAACCCCAGTACTTC.